This T cell receptor (beta chain) was sequenced during a study of T cell responses to AZD1222 COVID-19 vaccine. Study in general: Second-dose groups at about 4 or about 12 weeks were pooled. Findings and limits, study-wide: Only a handful of AZD1222 recipients were seropositive at baseline.

The repertoire was sequenced with immunoSEQ multiplex PCR; TCRdb's copy has only in-frame clones and lacks some. The sample has about 100,000 clones, roughly 92% seen once. This clone is a singleton in its sample. What it binds is not known. The sample consisted of peripheral blood, taken on day 0 of AZD1222 vaccination. The receptor's source is an adult in good health.

CDR3 sequence: CASSPTGGSSPLHF. CDR3 coding DNA: TGTGCCAGCAGTCCCACAGGGGGAAGTTCACCCCTCCACTTT. The chain has TRBV6-6 and TRBJ1-6; 8 bases are a match to TRBD1. After removal of 5 bases from V and 9 bases from J, the junction contained 6 bases not matched to a gene. The CDR3 is made up of 14 amino acids. CDR1 MNHNY and CDR2 SVGAGI come from the germline V gene (reference sequence).